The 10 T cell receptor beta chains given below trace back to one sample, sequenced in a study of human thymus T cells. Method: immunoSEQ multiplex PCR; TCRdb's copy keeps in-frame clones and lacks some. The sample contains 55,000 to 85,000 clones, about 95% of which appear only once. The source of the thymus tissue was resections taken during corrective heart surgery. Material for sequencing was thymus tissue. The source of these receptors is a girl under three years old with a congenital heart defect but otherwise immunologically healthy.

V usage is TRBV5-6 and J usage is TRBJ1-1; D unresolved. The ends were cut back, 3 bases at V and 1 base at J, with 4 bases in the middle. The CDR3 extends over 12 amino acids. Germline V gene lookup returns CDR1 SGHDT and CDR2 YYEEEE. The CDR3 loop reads CASSWGNTEAFF. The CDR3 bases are TGTGCCAGCAGCTGGGGGAACACTGAAGCTTTCTTT.

CDR3 protein: CASTQEAGAAKSNQPQHF. The CDR3, as DNA: TGTGCCAGCACTCAGGAGGCGGGGGCCGCTAAGAGCAATCAGCCCCAGCATTTT. The chain joins TRBV28 to TRBJ1-5, with a tentative D call TRBD1 (6 bases). V was trimmed by 7 bases and J by 1 base, leaving 23 bases between them. Germline V gene data show CDR1 as MDHEN and CDR2 as SYDVKM. This CDR3 has 18 amino acids.

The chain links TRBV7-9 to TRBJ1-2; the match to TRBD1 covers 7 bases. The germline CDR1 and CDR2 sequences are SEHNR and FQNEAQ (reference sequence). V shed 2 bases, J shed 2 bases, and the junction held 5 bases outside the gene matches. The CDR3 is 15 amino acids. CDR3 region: CASSLPPDRNYGYTF. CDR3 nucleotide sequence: TGTGCCAGCAGCTTACCTCCGGACAGGAACTATGGCTACACCTTC.

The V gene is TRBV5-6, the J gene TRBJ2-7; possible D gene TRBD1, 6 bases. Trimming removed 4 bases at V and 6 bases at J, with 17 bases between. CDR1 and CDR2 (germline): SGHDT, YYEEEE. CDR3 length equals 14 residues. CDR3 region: CASSTRRTVCEQYF. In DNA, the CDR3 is TGTGCCAGCAGCACCAGGAGGACAGTTTGCGAGCAGTACTTC.

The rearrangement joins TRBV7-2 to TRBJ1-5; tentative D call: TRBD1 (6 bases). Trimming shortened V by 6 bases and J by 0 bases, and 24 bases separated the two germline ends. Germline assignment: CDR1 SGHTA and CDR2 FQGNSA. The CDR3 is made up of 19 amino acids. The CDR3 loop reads CASSKGGRPGRDSNQPQHF. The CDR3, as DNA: TGTGCCAGCAGTAAGGGGGGTCGTCCGGGGAGAGATAGCAATCAGCCCCAGCATTTT.

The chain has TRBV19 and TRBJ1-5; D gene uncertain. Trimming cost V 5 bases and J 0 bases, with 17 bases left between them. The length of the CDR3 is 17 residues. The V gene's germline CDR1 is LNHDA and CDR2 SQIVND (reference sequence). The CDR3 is CASSPRAESNSNQPQHF. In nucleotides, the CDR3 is TGTGCCAGTAGTCCCCGCGCAGAGTCCAATAGCAATCAGCCCCAGCATTTT.

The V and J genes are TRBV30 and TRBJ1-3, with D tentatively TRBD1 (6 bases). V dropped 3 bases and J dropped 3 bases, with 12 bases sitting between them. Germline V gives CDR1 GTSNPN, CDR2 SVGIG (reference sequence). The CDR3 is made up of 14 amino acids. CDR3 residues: CAWRAGEVGNTIYF. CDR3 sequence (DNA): TGTGCCTGGAGGGCAGGGGAGGTTGGAAACACCATATATTTT.

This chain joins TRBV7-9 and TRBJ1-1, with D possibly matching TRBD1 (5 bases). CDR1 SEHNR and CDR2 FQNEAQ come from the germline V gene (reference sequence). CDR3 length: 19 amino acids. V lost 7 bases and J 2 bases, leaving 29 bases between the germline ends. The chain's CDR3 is CASTLCTDGRLGLNTEAFF. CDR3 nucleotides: TGTGCCAGCACCTTGTGTACGGATGGTAGGTTGGGGCTTAACACTGAAGCTTTCTTT.

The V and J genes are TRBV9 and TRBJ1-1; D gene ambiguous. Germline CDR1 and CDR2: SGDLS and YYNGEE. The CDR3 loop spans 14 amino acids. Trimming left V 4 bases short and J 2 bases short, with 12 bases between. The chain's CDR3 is CASSRRELNTEAFF. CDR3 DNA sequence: TGTGCCAGCAGCCGCCGTGAGTTAAACACTGAAGCTTTCTTT. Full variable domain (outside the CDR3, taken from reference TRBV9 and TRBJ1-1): DSGVTQTPKHLITATGQRVTLRCSPRSGDLSVYWYQQSLDQGLQFLIQYYNGEERAKGNILERFSAQQFPDLHSELNLSSLELGDSALYFCASSRRELNTEAFFGQGTRLTVV.

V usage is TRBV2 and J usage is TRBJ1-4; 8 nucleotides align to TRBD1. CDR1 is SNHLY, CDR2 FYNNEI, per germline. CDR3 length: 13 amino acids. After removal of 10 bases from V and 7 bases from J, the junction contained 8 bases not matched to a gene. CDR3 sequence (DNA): TGTGCCATTCCGACAGGGGTTGGTGAAAAACTGTTTTTT. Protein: CAIPTGVGEKLFF.